These 2 T cell receptor beta chains were all obtained from the same sample, sequenced in a study of shared clonotypes between healthy human individuals. The assay was immunoSEQ multiplex PCR, and TCRdb's table has in-frame clones only and misses some. The repertoire has around 510,000 clones, approximately 95% of them found once; the top ten carry around 0.067%. What was sequenced was naive CD4+ T cells sorted from blood. Documented subset: CD45RA+ positively selected. Receptors were obtained from a woman aged 25 to 45 in good health.

The chain has TRBV4-1 and TRBJ2-3; 8 nucleotides match TRBD1. Germline V gene lookup returns CDR1 MGHRA and CDR2 YSYEKL. This CDR3 has 18 residues. V lost 1 base and J lost 2; bases outside the gene matches: 11. The chain's CDR3 is CASSQGQGSGLYTDTQYF. In nucleotides, the CDR3 is TGCGCCAGCAGCCAAGGACAGGGGTCGGGGTTATACACAGATACGCAGTATTTT.

Concerning this clone: Distinct nucleotide sequences in the sample also encode this CDR3. The chain employs TRBV14 and TRBJ1-1; the D gene is possibly TRBD1 (5 bases). V was shortened by 4 bases and J by 1 base, with 13 bases between the two germline ends. Per germline, CDR1 SGHDN and CDR2 FVKESK. CDR3 length equals 15 residues. The CDR3, as DNA: TGTGCCAGCAGCCGGGGGGGAATTCCGAACACTGAAGCTTTCTTT. Its protein product is CASSRGGIPNTEAFF.